This T cell receptor beta chain was identified in a study of cytomegalovirus exposure and HLA in healthy donors. Study overall: Prior work identified more than 90 million unique TCR beta sequences in approximately 180 million T cells. Of about 390 genotyped donors, 81% grouped in the Caucasian-associated ancestry cluster.

V was trimmed by 1 base and J by 3 bases, leaving 10 bases between them. The CDR3 has 15 residues. Germline assignment: CDR1 SGHAT and CDR2 FQNNGV. The PCR was carried out with 60 Vbeta primers and 13 Jbeta primers. Here immunoSEQ multiplex PCR was the method, and the copy in TCRdb shows in-frame clones only, minus some. The table records approximately 200,000 clones, 78% of them present only once. A single count supports this clone. Its antigen is undetermined. Study-level findings and limits: The number of N-insertions in an Asian-associated ancestry cluster was reportedly below the approximately 680-donor mean in a later analysis.

The receptor was isolated from a woman younger than 45 in good health and CMV-seropositive. This sequence joins TRBV11-2 and TRBJ1-3, with D maybe TRBD1 (5 bases). The sequencing sample was made of PBMCs. CDR3 loop: CASSLVGGNGNTIYF. The CDR3 nucleotides read TGTGCCAGCAGCTTAGTGGGGGGGAATGGAAACACCATATATTTT.